This TCR beta chain was profiled in a study of molecular identifiers for immune sequencing clone quantification. Looking at the study overall: Five portions were made in replicates from RNA of 20,000 or 100,000 naive CD8 cells, and four underwent sequencing.

General study findings and limits: Molecules of identical TCR sharing a barcode could underestimate highly expanded clone sizes. Clones above 20 RNA copies contained over 99% of effector molecules and under 1% of naive molecules.

Germline CDR1 is SEHNR and CDR2 is FQNEAQ (reference sequence). This CDR3 has 16 amino acids. Trimming took off 5 bases at V and 5 bases at J, with 20 bases between the two ends. Worth noting for this clonotype: Its antigen is as yet unknown.

The sorting of naive CD8 T cells used the CD8+CD4-CCR7+CD45RA+ phenotype. MiXCR, run by TCRdb on the PCR reads, gives a single entry per CDR3 protein. The sample lists about half a million distinct CDR3 sequences, about 21% occurring once. Sequenced input: naive CD8+ T cells from blood, with Jurkat cell RNA spiked in. Subset of the sample: FACS-sorted CD8+CD4-CCR7+CD45RA+ naive T cells. The gene calls are TRBV7-9 and TRBJ2-3; D may be TRBD2 (6 bases). The receptor was isolated from a human donor in good health. Some libraries in this study had Jurkat cell RNA spiked in. CDR3 residues: CASSQPLARGKDTQYF. The CDR3 bases are TGTGCCAGCAGCCAGCCCCTAGCGAGGGGAAAAGATACGCAGTATTTT.